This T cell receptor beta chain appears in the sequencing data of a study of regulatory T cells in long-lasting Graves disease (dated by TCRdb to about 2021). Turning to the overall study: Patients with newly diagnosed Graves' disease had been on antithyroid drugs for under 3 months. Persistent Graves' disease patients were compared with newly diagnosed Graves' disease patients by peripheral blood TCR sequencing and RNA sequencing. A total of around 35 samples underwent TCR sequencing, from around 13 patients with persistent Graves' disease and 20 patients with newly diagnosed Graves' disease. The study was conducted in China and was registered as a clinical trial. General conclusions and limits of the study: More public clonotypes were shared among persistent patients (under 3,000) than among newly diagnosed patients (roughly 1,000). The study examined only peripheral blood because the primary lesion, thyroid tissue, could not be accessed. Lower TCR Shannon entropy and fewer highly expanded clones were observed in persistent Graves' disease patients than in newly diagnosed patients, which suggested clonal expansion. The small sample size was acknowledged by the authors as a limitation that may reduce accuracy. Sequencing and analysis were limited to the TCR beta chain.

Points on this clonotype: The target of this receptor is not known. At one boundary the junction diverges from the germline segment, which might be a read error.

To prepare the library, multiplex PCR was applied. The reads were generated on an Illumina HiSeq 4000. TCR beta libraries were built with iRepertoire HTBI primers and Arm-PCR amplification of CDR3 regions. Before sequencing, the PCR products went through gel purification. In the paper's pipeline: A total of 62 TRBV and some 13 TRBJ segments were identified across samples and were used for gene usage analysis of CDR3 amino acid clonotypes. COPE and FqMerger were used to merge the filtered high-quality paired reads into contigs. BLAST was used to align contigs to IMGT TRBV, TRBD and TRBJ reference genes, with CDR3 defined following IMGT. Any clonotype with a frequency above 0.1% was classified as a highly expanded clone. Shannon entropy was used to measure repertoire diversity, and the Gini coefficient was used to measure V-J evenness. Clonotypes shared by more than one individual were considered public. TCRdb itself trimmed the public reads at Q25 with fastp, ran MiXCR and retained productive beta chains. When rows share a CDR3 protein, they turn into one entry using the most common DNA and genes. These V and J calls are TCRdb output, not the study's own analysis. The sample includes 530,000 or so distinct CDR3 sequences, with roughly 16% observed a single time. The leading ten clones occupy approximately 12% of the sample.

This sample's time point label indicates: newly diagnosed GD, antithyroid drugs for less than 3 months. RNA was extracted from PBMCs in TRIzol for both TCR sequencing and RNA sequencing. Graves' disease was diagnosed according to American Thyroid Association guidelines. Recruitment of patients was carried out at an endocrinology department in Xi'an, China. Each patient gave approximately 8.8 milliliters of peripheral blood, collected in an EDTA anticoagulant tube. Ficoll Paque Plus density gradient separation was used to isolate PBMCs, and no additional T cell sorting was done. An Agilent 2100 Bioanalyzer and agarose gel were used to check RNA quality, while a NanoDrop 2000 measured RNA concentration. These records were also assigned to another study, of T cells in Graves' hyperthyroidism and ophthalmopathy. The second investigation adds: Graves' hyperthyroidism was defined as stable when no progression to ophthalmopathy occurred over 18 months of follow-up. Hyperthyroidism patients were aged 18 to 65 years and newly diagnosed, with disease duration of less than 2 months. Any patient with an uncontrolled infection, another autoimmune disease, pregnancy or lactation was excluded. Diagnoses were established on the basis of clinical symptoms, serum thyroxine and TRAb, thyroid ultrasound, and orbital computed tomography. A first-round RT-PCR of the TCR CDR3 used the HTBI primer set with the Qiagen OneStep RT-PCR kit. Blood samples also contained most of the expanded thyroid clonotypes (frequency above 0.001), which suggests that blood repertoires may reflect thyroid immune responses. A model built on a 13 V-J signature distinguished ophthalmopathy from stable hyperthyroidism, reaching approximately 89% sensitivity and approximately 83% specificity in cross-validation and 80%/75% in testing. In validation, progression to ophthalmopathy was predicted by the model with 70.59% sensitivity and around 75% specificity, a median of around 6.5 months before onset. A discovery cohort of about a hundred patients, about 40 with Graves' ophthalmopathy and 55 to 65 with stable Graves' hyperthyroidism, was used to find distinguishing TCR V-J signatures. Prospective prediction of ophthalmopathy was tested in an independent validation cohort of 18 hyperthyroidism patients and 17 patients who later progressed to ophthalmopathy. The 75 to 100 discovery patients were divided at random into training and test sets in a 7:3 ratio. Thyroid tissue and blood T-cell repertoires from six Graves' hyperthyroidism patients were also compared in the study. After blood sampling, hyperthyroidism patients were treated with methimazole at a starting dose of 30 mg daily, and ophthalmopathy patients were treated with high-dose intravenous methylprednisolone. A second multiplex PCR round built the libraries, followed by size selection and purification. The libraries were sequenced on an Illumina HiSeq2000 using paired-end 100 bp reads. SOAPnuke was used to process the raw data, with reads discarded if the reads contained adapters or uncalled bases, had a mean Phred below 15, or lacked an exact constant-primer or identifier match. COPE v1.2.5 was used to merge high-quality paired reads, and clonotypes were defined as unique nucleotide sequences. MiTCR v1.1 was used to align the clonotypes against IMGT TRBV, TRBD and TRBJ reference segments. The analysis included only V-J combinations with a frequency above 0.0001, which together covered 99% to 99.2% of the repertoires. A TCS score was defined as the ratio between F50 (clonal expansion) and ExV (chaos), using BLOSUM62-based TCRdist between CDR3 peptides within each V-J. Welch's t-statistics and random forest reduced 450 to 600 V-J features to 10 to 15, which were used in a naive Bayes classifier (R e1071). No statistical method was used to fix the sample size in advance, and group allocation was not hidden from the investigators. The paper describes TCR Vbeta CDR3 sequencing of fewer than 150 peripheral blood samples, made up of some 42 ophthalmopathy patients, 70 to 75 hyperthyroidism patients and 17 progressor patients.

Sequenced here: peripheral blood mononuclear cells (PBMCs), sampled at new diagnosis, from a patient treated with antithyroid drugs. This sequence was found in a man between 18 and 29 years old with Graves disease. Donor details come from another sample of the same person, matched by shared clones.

For the CDR3, the sequence is CASSQAEWGGSLGETQCF. The nucleotide sequence is TGTGCCAGCAGCCAAGCGGAATGGGGGGGGAGTTTAGGAGAGACCCAGTGCTTC. This sequence uses TRBV3-1 and TRBJ2-1; 7 middle bases align to TRBD2. From its cysteine to its phenylalanine, the CDR3 spans 18 amino acids. The kept DNA is CDR3 alone, 54 bases in frame from the first base. The germline V gene (reference sequence) yields LGHDT for CDR1 and YNNKEL for CDR2.